These 5 T cell receptor beta chains were sequenced from one sample in a study of cytomegalovirus exposure and HLA in healthy donors. The PCR was carried out with 60 Vbeta primers and 13 Jbeta primers. Generated by immunoSEQ multiplex PCR, the TCRdb table keeps only in-frame clones and is missing some. This table has more than 150,000 clones, roughly 87% appearing once. Sequenced sample: PBMCs. All receptors derive from a man aged 35 to 55 in good health and CMV-seronegative.

The table lists this clone with a count of one. The V gene is TRBV5-6, the J gene TRBJ2-1; perhaps TRBD1 as D (6 bases). The V gene's germline CDR1 is SGHDT and CDR2 YYEEEE. The CDR3 is 15 residues long. V was shortened by 0 bases and J by 0 bases, with 7 bases between the two germline ends. In DNA, the CDR3 is TGTGCCAGCAGCTTGGAAGGGGGCTCCTACAATGAGCAGTTCTTC. This sequence encodes CASSLEGGSYNEQFF. Full variable domain (missing parts from reference TRBV5-6 and TRBJ2-1): DAGVTQSPTHLIKTRGQQVTLRCSPKSGHDTVSWYQQALGQGPQFIFQYYEEEERQRGNFPDRFSGHQFPNYSSELNVNALLLGDSALYLCASSLEGGSYNEQFFGPGTRLTVL.

The chain combines TRBV5-1 with TRBJ2-2; 7 nucleotides line up with TRBD2. This CDR3 contains 13 residues. Per germline, CDR1 SGHRS and CDR2 YFSETQ. With 10 bases clipped from V and 6 bases from J, the junction kept 9 bases outside the gene matches. CDR3 in DNA: TGCGCCGGACTAGGTACTAGCGCCGGGGAGCTGTTTTTT. Amino acids: CAGLGTSAGELFF.

The rearrangement joins TRBV5-1 to TRBJ2-3; 7 bases match TRBD2. The V segment lost 8 bases and the J segment 1 base; nucleotides outside the gene matches: 10. CDR3 length: 15 residues. Per the germline V gene, CDR1 is SGHRS and CDR2 is YFSETQ. The CDR3 sequence is CASRGGGPRTDTQYF. The CDR3 DNA follows: TGCGCCAGTCGTGGGGGAGGGCCCCGCACAGATACGCAGTATTTT.

This rearrangement joins TRBV7-2 to TRBJ2-7, with D possibly matching TRBD1 (5 bases). Trimming stripped 5 bases from V and 3 bases from J, with 14 bases between. The CDR3 length is 14 residues. CDR1 SGHTA and CDR2 FQGNSA come from the germline V gene. CDR3 bases: TGTGCCAGCAGCCGTAGGGGATACGACTACGAGCAGTACTTC. It translates to CASSRRGYDYEQYF.

The genes are TRBV18 and TRBJ2-7; D perhaps matches TRBD2 (5 bases). Trimming stripped 3 bases from V and 6 bases from J, with 15 bases between. CDR3 length: 14 residues. Germline loops: CDR1 KGHSH, CDR2 LQKENI. CDR3 sequence: CASSPISGIGEQYF. The CDR3 DNA reads as TGTGCCAGCTCACCGATCTCCGGGATCGGCGAGCAGTACTTC.